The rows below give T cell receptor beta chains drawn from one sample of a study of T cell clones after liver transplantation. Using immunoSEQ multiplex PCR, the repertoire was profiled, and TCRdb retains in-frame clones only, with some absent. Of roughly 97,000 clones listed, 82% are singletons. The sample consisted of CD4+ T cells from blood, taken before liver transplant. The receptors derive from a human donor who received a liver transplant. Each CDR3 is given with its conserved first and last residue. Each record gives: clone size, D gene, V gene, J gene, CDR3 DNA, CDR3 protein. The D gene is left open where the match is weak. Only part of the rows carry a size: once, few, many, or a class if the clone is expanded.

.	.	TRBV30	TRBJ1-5	TGTGCCTGGAGGGACAGATTAACATATAGCAATCAGCCCCAGCATTTT	CAWRDRLTYSNQPQHF
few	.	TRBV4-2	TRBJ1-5	TGTGCCAGCAGCCTCCACCAGGACAGCCCGGATCAGCCCCAGCATTTT	CASSLHQDSPDQPQHF
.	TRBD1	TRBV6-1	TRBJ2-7	TGTGCCAGCAGTAAGGAGGGACAGGGAACCTACGAGCAGTACTTC	CASSKEGQGTYEQYF
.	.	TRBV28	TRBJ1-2	TGTGCCAGCAGTTCTGGAGGGGCGGACTATGGCTACACCTTC	CASSSGGADYGYTF
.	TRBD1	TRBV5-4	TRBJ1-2	TGTGCCAGCAGCGCGGGAGGGACAGGGAATGGCTACACCTTC	CASSAGGTGNGYTF
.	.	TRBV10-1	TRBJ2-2	TGCGCCAGCGGTTCAAGCAGTCACCGAGAGAACACCGGGGAGCTGTTTTTT	CASGSSSHRENTGELFF
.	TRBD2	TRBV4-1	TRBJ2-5	TGCGCCAGCAGCCAAGAGGAACGGCTAGCGGGACCCCAAGAGACCCAGTACTTC	CASSQEERLAGPQETQYF
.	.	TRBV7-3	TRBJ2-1	TGTGCCAGCAGCTTGCAGGGGACAAACAATGAGCAGTTCTTC	CASSLQGTNNEQFF
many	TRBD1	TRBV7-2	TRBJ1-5	TGTGCCAGCAGCTCGAGGACAGGGGGCAATCAGCCCCAGCATTTT	CASSSRTGGNQPQHF
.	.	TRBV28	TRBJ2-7	TGTGCCAGCAGAGGGTGGCACGAGCAGTACTTC	CASRGWHEQYF
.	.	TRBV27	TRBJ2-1	TGTGCCAGCAGTCAACGGGGGGCAGGCTCCTACAATGAGCAGTTCTTC	CASSQRGAGSYNEQFF
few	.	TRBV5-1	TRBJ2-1	TGCGCCAGCAGCTTATCCCCTCAGATTTTAGGGAAGTTCTTC	CASSLSPQILGKFF
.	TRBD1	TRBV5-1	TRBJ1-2	TGCGCCAGCAGCTTGGGTCAATCGACAGGGGGATATGGCTACACCTTC	CASSLGQSTGGYGYTF
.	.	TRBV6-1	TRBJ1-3	TGTGCCAGCATTCTCGGAAACACCATATATTTT	CASILGNTIYF
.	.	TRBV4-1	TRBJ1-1	TGCGCCAGCAGCCAAGATAGGGCAGGGAACACTGAAGCTTTCTTT	CASSQDRAGNTEAFF
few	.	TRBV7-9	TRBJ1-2	TGTGCCAGCAGCTTAAATTCCATAGGCGGCTACACCTTC	CASSLNSIGGYTF
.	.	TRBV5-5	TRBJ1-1	TGTGCCAGCAGCCCCCTCGGGGGCCCGAACACTGAAGCTTTCTTT	CASSPLGGPNTEAFF
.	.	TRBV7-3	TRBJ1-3	TGTGCCAGCAGCTACCCGGGGGGTACCATATATTTT	CASSYPGGTIYF
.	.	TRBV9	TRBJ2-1	TGTGCCAGCAGCGCACGTACAGTAAGTACCTACAATGAGCAGTTCTTC	CASSARTVSTYNEQFF
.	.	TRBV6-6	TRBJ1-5	TGTGCCAGCAGTTTACAGGGAGGGAGCAATCAGCCCCAGCATTTT	CASSLQGGSNQPQHF
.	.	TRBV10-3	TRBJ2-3	TGTGCCATCAGTGACCGACCGACAGATACGCAGTATTTT	CAISDRPTDTQYF
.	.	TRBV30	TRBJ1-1	TGTGCCTGGAGGATGGTCGGTAGCGCCAATGAAGCTTTCTTT	CAWRMVGSANEAFF
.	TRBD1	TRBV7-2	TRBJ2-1	TGTGCCAGCAGCTTCAACCCGAAAGGACAGGGGGGTAATGAGCAGTTCTTC	CASSFNPKGQGGNEQFF
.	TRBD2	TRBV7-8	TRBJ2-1	TGTGCCAGCAGCCGGCAGACTAGCGGGAGCTCCTACAATGAGCAGTTCTTC	CASSRQTSGSSYNEQFF
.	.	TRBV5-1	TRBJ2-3	TGCGCCAGCAGCTTGGTTCCGGGGTACACAGATACGCAGTATTTT	CASSLVPGYTDTQYF
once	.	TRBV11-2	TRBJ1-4	TGTGCCAGCAGCCTTGTAAGTAGAGAAAAACTGTTTTTT	CASSLVSREKLFF
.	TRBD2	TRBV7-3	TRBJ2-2	TGTGGAGCGGGAGGGCCAGGGGAGCTGTTTTTT	CGAGGPGELFF
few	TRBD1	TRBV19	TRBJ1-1	TGTGCCAGTAGTCTCCCCACATCAGGGGGGTCCACTGAAGCTTTCTTT	CASSLPTSGGSTEAFF
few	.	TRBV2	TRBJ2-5	TGTGCCAGCAGCGACGGCCGGAGCAAGGGGACCCAGTACTTC	CASSDGRSKGTQYF
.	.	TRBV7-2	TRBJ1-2	TGTGCCAGCAGCCCCGGGCCGGGCGCGGACTATGGCTACACCTTC	CASSPGPGADYGYTF
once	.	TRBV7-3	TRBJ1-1	TGTGCCAGCAGCTTAGGAGGGGCGGGGAACACTGAAGCTTTCTTT	CASSLGGAGNTEAFF
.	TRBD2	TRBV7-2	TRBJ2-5	TGTGCCAGCAGCTTAGATCTTGTCTTGGGGAGGGTTACCCAGTACTTC	CASSLDLVLGRVTQYF
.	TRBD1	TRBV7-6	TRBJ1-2	TGTGCCAGCAGCTTGGGGACAGGGGCTAACTATGGCTACACCTTC	CASSLGTGANYGYTF
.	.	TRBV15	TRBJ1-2	TGTGCCACCAGCAGAGAAAGGACAGTAAGCGGTTACACCTTC	CATSRERTVSGYTF
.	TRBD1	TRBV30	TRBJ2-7	TGTGCCTGGAGTGGACAGGGGTTGGGATACGAGCAGTACTTC	CAWSGQGLGYEQYF
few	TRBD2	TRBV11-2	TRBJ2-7	TGTGCCAGCAGCTTAGGACCGGGCGGGAGGCTCTACGAGCAGTACTTC	CASSLGPGGRLYEQYF
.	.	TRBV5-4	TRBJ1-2	TGTGCCAGCAGCTTGGTAGGGCTCAATGGCTACACCTTC	CASSLVGLNGYTF
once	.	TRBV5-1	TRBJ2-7	TGCGCCAGCAGCTCCGGGGCGGAATTCTTTGCCATGGAGTACTTC	CASSSGAEFFAMEYF
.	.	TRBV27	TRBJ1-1	TGTGCCAGCAGTACTACGACAGTTATGAACACTGAAGCTTTCTTT	CASSTTTVMNTEAFF
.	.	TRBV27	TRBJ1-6	TGTGCCAGCAGGTCGGACAGAGGACCCCTCCACTTT	CASRSDRGPLHF
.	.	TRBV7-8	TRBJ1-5	TGTGCCAGCAGCTTAAGGCGGAGTCAGCCCCAGCATTTT	CASSLRRSQPQHF
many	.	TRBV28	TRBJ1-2	TGTGCCAGCAACCCTCCCGGGGGGCGCGACTATGGCTACACCTTC	CASNPPGGRDYGYTF
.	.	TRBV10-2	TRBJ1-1	TGCGCCAGCAGTGAGCCAGGTAGGAACACTGAAGCTTTCTTT	CASSEPGRNTEAFF
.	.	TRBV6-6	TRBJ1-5	TGTGCCAGCAGCCAGGGTGTGTATCAGCCCCAGCATTTT	CASSQGVYQPQHF
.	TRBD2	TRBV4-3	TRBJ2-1	TGCGCCAGCAGCCAAGATGGCCCCGGGAGGAATGAGCAGTTCTTC	CASSQDGPGRNEQFF
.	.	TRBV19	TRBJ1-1	TGTGCCAGCTCGGTCCTAACAGCGGCTTTCTTT	CASSVLTAAFF
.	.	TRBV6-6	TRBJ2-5	TGTGCCACCTCGGGGTACCAAGAGACCCAGTACTTC	CATSGYQETQYF
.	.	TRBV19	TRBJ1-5	TGTGCCAGTAGTATTGTAGGGGGAATCAATCAGCCCCAGCATTTT	CASSIVGGINQPQHF
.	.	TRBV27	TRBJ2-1	TGTGCCAGCAGTTTAGGGTTGGGCAATAGGGAGGCGAATGAGCAGTTCTTC	CASSLGLGNREANEQFF
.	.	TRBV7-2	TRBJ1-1	TGTGCCAGCAGCTTAGAGTTTTCAGGGGACACTGAAGCTTTCTTT	CASSLEFSGDTEAFF
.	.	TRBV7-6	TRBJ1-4	TGTGCCAGCACCCAAGGGGTGACTAATGAAAAACTGTTTTTT	CASTQGVTNEKLFF
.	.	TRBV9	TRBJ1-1	TGTGCCAGCAGCGTAGAGGTGGGATGGGGAGGAAACACTGAAGCTTTCTTT	CASSVEVGWGGNTEAFF
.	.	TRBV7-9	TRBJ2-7	TGTGCCAGCAGCACTCCAGCCAGGCTCTCCTACGAGCAGTACTTC	CASSTPARLSYEQYF
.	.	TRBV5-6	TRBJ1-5	TGTGCCAGCAGCGCAGGACAGTTTAATCAGCCCCAGCATTTT	CASSAGQFNQPQHF